This entry lists 22 T cell receptor beta chains sequenced from one sample in a study of cytomegalovirus exposure and HLA in healthy donors (TCRdb year 2017). The library relied on the immunoSEQ multiplex PCR assay. The multiplex PCR relied on a mix of 60 forward primers for TCR Vbeta segments and 13 reverse primers for TCR Jbeta segments. Not all clones reach the TCRdb copy of this immuneACCESS table, which keeps in-frame sequences only. Checked studies attribute under half of the gap to unresolved V genes and leave the rest unexplained. The sample has over 100,000 clones on record, 55% to 80% of them singletons. 2% to 2.5% of the sample is taken by the ten largest. The sequenced sample consisted of PBMCs. Source of these receptors: a woman under 40 in good health and CMV-seronegative.

The chain combines TRBV15 with TRBJ2-5; TRBD1 might be the D (6 bases). The V end lost 3 bases, the J end lost 1 base, and 12 bases lay between the germline ends. The CDR3 is made up of 15 amino acids. In germline, CDR1 is LNHNV, CDR2 YYDKDF (reference sequence). CDR3 loop: CATSRSGHTQETQYF. The CDR3 DNA is TGTGCCACCAGCAGGTCGGGACACACCCAAGAGACCCAGTACTTC.

The genes are TRBV11-2 and TRBJ1-4; possibly TRBD1 for D (5 bases). This CDR3 has 15 amino acids. The germline V gene encodes CDR1 SGHAT and CDR2 FQNNGV. Trimming shortened V by 1 base and J by 7 bases, and 13 bases separated the two germline ends. The CDR3 loop is CASSLVPGMGEKLFF. The CDR3 DNA reads as TGTGCCAGCAGCTTAGTCCCAGGGATGGGTGAAAAACTGTTTTTT.

V usage is TRBV10-2 and J usage is TRBJ2-7; possible D gene TRBD2, 5 bases. Germline V gene lookup returns CDR1 WSHSY and CDR2 SAAADI. The CDR3 has 14 amino acids. Trimming shortened V by 4 bases and J by 1 base, and 11 bases separated the two germline ends. This CDR3 reads CASSVTTRSYEQYF. CDR3 in DNA: TGCGCCAGCAGTGTAACCACTAGGTCCTACGAGCAGTACTTC.

This clone was seen once. The V gene is TRBV7-6, the J gene TRBJ2-1; the D gene is possibly TRBD2 (5 bases). Germline lookup yields CDR1 SGHVS and CDR2 FNYEAQ. V lost 6 bases and J lost 3, with 15 bases in between. This CDR3 has 15 amino acids. CDR3 DNA sequence: TGTGCCAGCAGTACCTTAGCGCGGGTCTACAATGAGCAGTTCTTC. Protein product: CASSTLARVYNEQFF.

J is TRBJ2-1 and V is TRBV5-1; 11 bases line up with TRBD2. Trimming removed 3 bases from V and 6 bases from J; junction bases left unmatched: 8. Germline CDR1 SGHRS, CDR2 YFSETQ. This CDR3 is 16 amino acids long. The CDR3 DNA is TGCGCCAGCAGCTCCGTAGCGGGAGGGTACGGCAATGAGCAGTTCTTC. As protein: CASSSVAGGYGNEQFF. Full variable domain (outside the CDR3, taken from reference TRBV5-1 and TRBJ2-1): KAGVTQTPRYLIKTRGQQVTLSCSPISGHRSVSWYQQTPGQGLQFLFEYFSETQRNKGNFPGRFSGRQFSNSRSEMNVSTLELGDSALYLCASSSVAGGYGNEQFFGPGTRLTVL.

Here the CDR3 DNA reads TGTGCCAGCAGCTTTGGAGCGGGAGGGCCCGGCTACGAGCAGTACTTC. Translating it yields CASSFGAGGPGYEQYF. The rearrangement joins TRBV5-4 to TRBJ2-7; 10 bases map to TRBD2. Germline V CDR1 and CDR2: SGHNT, YYREEE (reference sequence). V lost 2 bases, J lost 3 bases, and 8 bases stayed unmatched. The CDR3 has 16 residues.

The gene calls are TRBV5-6 and TRBJ1-2; D remains ambiguous. The V end lost 1 base, the J end lost 0 bases, and 7 bases lay between the germline ends. Germline V CDR1 and CDR2: SGHDT, YYEEEE. The CDR3 is 14 amino acids. The CDR3: CASSLLRSNYGYTF. CDR3 nucleotides: TGTGCCAGCAGCTTGCTTAGATCTAACTATGGCTACACCTTC.

The chain is built from TRBV2 and TRBJ2-2, with 11 bases fitting TRBD2. The germline gives CDR1 SNHLY, CDR2 FYNNEI. After removal of 8 bases from V and 3 bases from J, the junction contained 2 bases not matched to a gene. The CDR3 consists of 14 residues. The CDR3 is CASRTSGYTGELFF. For the CDR3, the DNA is TGTGCCAGCCGGACTAGCGGGTACACCGGGGAGCTGTTTTTT.

The chain recombines TRBV28 with TRBJ2-7; TRBD2 aligns across 13 bases. This CDR3 region has 16 residues. The trim removed 6 bases at V and 1 base at J, leaving 6 bases unmatched. Germline V gene lookup returns CDR1 MDHEN and CDR2 SYDVKM. The CDR3 DNA reads as TGTGCCAGCAGGGCGACTAGCGGGAGGCAATCCTACGAGCAGTACTTC. Its translation is CASRATSGRQSYEQYF.

The chain recombines TRBV27 with TRBJ2-1; 11 positions agree with TRBD2. The CDR3 contains 16 residues. The V segment lost 5 bases and the J segment 4 bases; nucleotides outside the gene matches: 7. Germline CDR1 MNHEY, CDR2 SMNVEV (reference sequence). The CDR3 region has the DNA TGTGCCAGCAGTCCCCCGGGACTAGCGGATTACAATGAGCAGTTCTTC. Translated, it gives CASSPPGLADYNEQFF.

The V and J genes are TRBV7-9 and TRBJ2-7; 10 nucleotides align to TRBD1. This CDR3 comprises 15 residues. Germline trimming cut 5 bases from V and 3 bases from J; bases unmatched to any gene: 7. In germline, CDR1 is SEHNR, CDR2 FQNEAQ (reference sequence). The DNA of the CDR3 is TGTGCCAGCAGCCCCCCCGGGACAGGGGACTACGAGCAGTACTTC. Protein sequence: CASSPPGTGDYEQYF.

This chain joins TRBV5-1 and TRBJ2-5; tentatively, D is TRBD2 (7 bases). CDR3 size: 15 residues. V lost 3 bases to trimming and J lost 4 bases, with 16 bases between them. Germline CDR1 reads SGHRS; CDR2 reads YFSETQ. The CDR3 DNA reads TGCGCCAGCAGCTCAGGGCCACGGGGGGCAGAGACCCAGTACTTC. Encoded protein: CASSSGPRGAETQYF.

The chain links TRBV27 to TRBJ2-7; 11 bases are shared with TRBD2. V trimming: 2 bases; J trimming: 4 bases; junction bases outside the gene matches: 7. Germline V gene lookup returns CDR1 MNHEY and CDR2 SMNVEV (reference sequence). This CDR3 is 16 amino acids long. DNA for the CDR3: TGTGCCAGCAGTTTAATTGGTAGCGGGAGGGTGTACGAGCAGTACTTC. This sequence encodes CASSLIGSGRVYEQYF.

In this sample, this clone turned up once. The J gene is TRBJ2-7, the V gene TRBV15; TRBD2 matches at 12 bases. The CDR3 runs to 17 residues. V lost 0 bases, J lost 2 bases, and 5 bases stayed unmatched. Per germline, CDR1 LNHNV and CDR2 YYDKDF (reference sequence). The CDR3 loop reads CATSRDEGLAGTYEQYF. CDR3 in DNA: TGTGCCACCAGCAGAGATGAGGGACTAGCGGGCACCTACGAGCAGTACTTC.

The V gene is TRBV18, the J gene TRBJ2-1, with 7 nucleotides matching TRBD1. V was pared by 4 bases and J by 3 bases, with 9 bases of the junction left unmatched. The CDR3 runs to 16 residues. Germline assignment: CDR1 KGHSH and CDR2 LQKENI. The CDR3 region is CASSLPDRRHYNEQFF. The CDR3, as DNA: TGTGCCAGCTCACTACCGGACAGGCGGCACTACAATGAGCAGTTCTTC.

The chain combines TRBV12-5 with TRBJ2-3, with 12 bases identical to TRBD2. This CDR3 contains 15 residues. J was trimmed by 3 bases and V by 5 bases; bases with no gene match: 3. Per germline, CDR1 LGHNT and CDR2 FRNRAP. CDR3 sequence reads: CASGRGLAGTDTQYF. CDR3 sequence (DNA): TGTGCTAGTGGTCGCGGACTAGCGGGAACAGATACGCAGTATTTT.

This clone has just a few counts. The V and J genes are TRBV6-4 and TRBJ2-1, with 10 bases matching TRBD2. Per the germline V gene, CDR1 is MRHNA and CDR2 is SNTAGT. The CDR3 is made up of 15 amino acids. V trimming: 3 bases; J trimming: 3 bases; junction bases outside the gene matches: 2. The DNA of the CDR3 is TGTGCCAGCAGTGAGGGGACTAGCGACTACAATGAGCAGTTCTTC. It translates to CASSEGTSDYNEQFF.

This chain uses TRBV28 with TRBJ2-7; 16 bases agree with TRBD2. Germline V gene sequence: CDR1 MDHEN, CDR2 SYDVKM. The V and J ends lost 5 bases and 5 bases, in that order; junction bases with no gene match: 12. The CDR3 spans 18 residues. For the CDR3, the DNA is TGTGCCAGCAGTCTACGGCCCGGGACTAGCGGGAGGGCCCACGAGCAGTACTTC. This translates into CASSLRPGTSGRAHEQYF.

This chain uses TRBV15 with TRBJ2-5; D uncertain. CDR1 is LNHNV, CDR2 YYDKDF, per germline (reference sequence). This CDR3 contains 15 residues. Trimming cost V 1 base and J 2 bases, with 11 bases left between them. CDR3 loop: CATSRAARNQETQYF. CDR3 coding DNA: TGTGCCACCAGCAGAGCCGCGCGAAATCAAGAGACCCAGTACTTC.

The rearrangement uses TRBV10-3 and TRBJ2-4, with 9 bases identical to TRBD2. This CDR3 contains 17 residues. CDR1 is ENHRY, CDR2 SYGVKD, per germline. The J segment lost 9 bases and the V segment lost 1 base, leaving 13 bases of the junction unmatched. In DNA, the CDR3 is TGTGCCATCAGTGAGTTGTTTGCGGGAGGGCCCTCAAGCATTCAGTACTTC. It yields the protein CAISELFAGGPSSIQYF.

This chain links TRBV7-8 with TRBJ2-7; 9 bases match TRBD2. The V segment lost 5 bases and the J segment 5 bases; nucleotides outside the gene matches: 10. The CDR3 consists of 15 residues. Germline V lookup: CDR1 SGHVS, CDR2 FQNEAQ. This chain's CDR3 is CASSDSGRVSHEQYF. In DNA, the CDR3 is TGTGCCAGCAGCGATAGCGGGAGAGTGTCCCACGAGCAGTACTTC.

The chain joins TRBV28 to TRBJ2-2, with 7 nucleotides matching TRBD1. The V gene's germline CDR1 is MDHEN and CDR2 SYDVKM. The CDR3 spans 15 residues. The junction had 11 bases not matched to a gene; V was cut back by 8 bases and J by 5 bases. The CDR3: CASHGEGARTGELFF. The DNA for the CDR3 is TGTGCCAGCCACGGTGAGGGGGCGCGGACCGGGGAGCTGTTTTTT.